These 22 T cell receptor beta chains originate from one sample sequenced in a study of T cells in localized non-small cell lung cancer. Sequencing used immunoSEQ multiplex PCR; TCRdb keeps in-frame clones, though not all of them. The table has about 78,000 clones, about 83% seen once; the top ten hold approximately 3%. Sequenced here: peripheral blood, sampled before any cancer treatment. The receptor source for this set is a man aged 40 to 69 with stage I lung adenocarcinoma.

This chain links TRBV18 with TRBJ2-4; 8 bases are a match to TRBD1. This CDR3 has 16 residues. J gave up 1 base and V 4 bases, and 6 bases lay outside the gene matches. Germline CDR1 reads KGHSH; CDR2 reads LQKENI. The CDR3 loop reads CASSLGQGIAKNIQYF. The CDR3 coding sequence is TGTGCCAGCTCACTAGGACAGGGTATCGCCAAAAACATTCAGTACTTC.

This chain uses TRBV19 with TRBJ2-4; 10 bases agree with TRBD1. CDR1 and CDR2 (germline): LNHDA, SQIVND (reference sequence). V lost 5 bases to trimming and J lost 1 base; unmatched junction nucleotides: 8. The CDR3 runs to 17 residues. The CDR3 protein is CASSRRTGGPAKNIQYF. The CDR3 DNA reads TGTGCCAGTAGTCGCCGGACAGGGGGACCGGCCAAAAACATTCAGTACTTC.

The V call is TRBV27, the J call TRBJ1-2; 7 nucleotides line up with TRBD1. The CDR3 runs to 15 residues. V shed 6 bases and J 5 bases; nucleotides not matched to a gene: 12. Germline V gene lookup returns CDR1 MNHEY and CDR2 SMNVEV (reference sequence). In DNA form, the CDR3 reads TGTGCCAGCAGACTATCCGGACAGGCTTTTTATGGCTACACCTTC. Residues: CASRLSGQAFYGYTF.

The genes are TRBV6-5 and TRBJ2-1; D may be TRBD2 (5 bases). Per germline, CDR1 MNHEY and CDR2 SVGAGI. The CDR3 covers 13 residues. The ends were cut back, 7 bases at V and 9 bases at J, with 16 bases in the middle. CDR3 coding DNA: TGTGCCAGCACTAGCCCCCTACGGGTTGAGCAGTTCTTC. Encoded protein: CASTSPLRVEQFF.

CDR3 region: CASSLSSYGYTF. The CDR3 DNA is TGTGCCAGCAGCTTGAGCTCCTATGGCTACACCTTC. The rearrangement links TRBV5-5 to TRBJ1-2; no clear D gene. Germline-derived CDR1 and CDR2 are SGHKS and YYEKEE (reference sequence). V was trimmed by 1 base and J by 4 bases, leaving 5 bases between them. The CDR3 contains 12 residues.

The chain is built from TRBV11-2 and TRBJ1-3; D ambiguous. Trimming left V 4 bases short and J 4 bases short, with 14 bases between. The CDR3 has 15 amino acids. Germline assignment: CDR1 SGHAT and CDR2 FQNNGV. The CDR3, as DNA: TGTGCCAGCAGCTATTTCGGTGTAGAAGGAAACACCATATATTTT. Encoded protein: CASSYFGVEGNTIYF.

The rearrangement uses TRBV5-1 and TRBJ2-2; 7 positions agree with TRBD1. From germline, CDR1 is SGHRS and CDR2 YFSETQ. Unmatched junction bases numbered 7, after V lost 5 bases and J lost 0 bases. The CDR3 is 16 amino acids. The CDR3 reads CASRRQGTPNTGELFF. The DNA of the CDR3 is TGCGCCAGCAGGCGACAGGGCACACCGAACACCGGGGAGCTGTTTTTT.

The rearrangement links TRBV5-4 to TRBJ1-2, with 8 bases identical to TRBD1. Per germline, CDR1 SGHNT and CDR2 YYREEE (reference sequence). This CDR3 comprises 13 residues. The V and J ends lost 4 bases and 8 bases, in that order; junction bases with no gene match: 7. This CDR3 reads CASSSLDRGGYTF. The CDR3 DNA sequence: TGTGCCAGCAGCAGTCTAGACAGGGGCGGCTACACCTTC. The full variable domain, completed using reference TRBV5-4 and TRBJ1-2, is ETGVTQSPTHLIKTRGQQVTLRCSSQSGHNTVSWYQQALGQGPQFIFQYYREEENGRGNFPPRFSGLQFPNYSSELNVNALELDDSALYLCASSSLDRGGYTFGSGTRLTVV.

This rearrangement joins TRBV28 to TRBJ2-1; weak D call: TRBD2 (7 bases). Germline assignment: CDR1 MDHEN and CDR2 SYDVKM. The CDR3 is 17 residues long. Trimming stripped 3 bases from V and 3 bases from J, with 18 bases between. CDR3 in amino acids: CASSFFGGGRGYNEQFF. For the CDR3, the DNA is TGTGCCAGCAGTTTTTTCGGGGGCGGGAGAGGCTACAATGAGCAGTTCTTC.

Only a few counts were recorded for this clone. The chain recombines TRBV19 with TRBJ1-2; D perhaps matches TRBD1 (6 bases). Germline V gene lookup returns CDR1 LNHDA and CDR2 SQIVND (reference sequence). The CDR3 spans 12 residues. V lost 3 bases to trimming and J lost 6 bases, with 8 bases between them. The CDR3 reads CASSINRDGYTF. The CDR3 DNA sequence: TGTGCCAGTAGTATCAACAGGGATGGCTACACCTTC.

The V and J genes are TRBV7-3 and TRBJ1-1, with unresolved D. The germline V and J ends were trimmed by 1 base and 1 base, with 4 bases remaining between them. This CDR3 region has 13 residues. Germline CDR1 and CDR2: SGHTA and FQGTGA. In DNA, the CDR3 is TGTGCCAGCAGCTTAAATTGGAACACTGAAGCTTTCTTT. Protein sequence: CASSLNWNTEAFF.

V gene TRBV21-1 combines with J gene TRBJ2-1; the D segment call TRBD2 is taken from the table without a DNA check. TRBV21-1 is a documented pseudogene. The CDR3 runs 16 residues. CDR3 DNA: TGTGCCAGCAGCATTTGTGGGACTAGCGGGATCGATGAGCAGTTCTTC. Amino acid sequence: CASSICGTSGIDEQFF.

V is TRBV9 and J is TRBJ2-2; the match to TRBD1 covers 11 bases. V lost 0 bases to trimming and J lost 8 bases; unmatched junction nucleotides: 6. This CDR3 spans 16 amino acids. The germline gives CDR1 SGDLS, CDR2 YYNGEE. CDR3 DNA: TGTGCCAGCAGCGTAGGGACAGGGGGCGCGGTAGGGGAGCTGTTTTTT. The encoded protein is CASSVGTGGAVGELFF.

The rearrangement links TRBV29-1 to TRBJ1-4; D unresolved. The CDR3 covers 12 residues. V was trimmed by 7 bases and J by 5 bases, leaving 11 bases between them. Germline V gene data show CDR1 as SQVTM and CDR2 as ANQGSEA. The DNA for the CDR3 is TGCAGCGCTGGGGTAGGGAATGAAAAACTGTTTTTT. Translation gives CSAGVGNEKLFF.

The chain carries TRBV29-1 and TRBJ2-1; 7 nucleotides line up with TRBD2. V lost 5 bases, J lost 0 bases, and 4 bases stayed unmatched. CDR1 and CDR2 from the germline V gene are SQVTM and ANQGSEA. The CDR3 is 14 amino acids. As DNA, the CDR3 is TGCAGCGTTCCTGAGCGGGGCTCCTACAATGAGCAGTTCTTC. Its translation is CSVPERGSYNEQFF.

The count of this clone is one. The genes are TRBV5-6 and TRBJ1-5, with D possibly matching TRBD1 (6 bases). CDR1 SGHDT and CDR2 YYEEEE come from the germline V gene. Trimming cost V 3 bases and J 3 bases, with 16 bases left between them. The CDR3 is made up of 16 amino acids. This CDR3 is CASSSWTAHYNQPQHF. The CDR3, as DNA: TGTGCCAGCAGCTCGTGGACAGCTCACTACAATCAGCCCCAGCATTTT. The full variable domain, rest sourced from reference TRBV5-6 and TRBJ1-5, is DAGVTQSPTHLIKTRGQQVTLRCSPKSGHDTVSWYQQALGQGPQFIFQYYEEEERQRGNFPDRFSGHQFPNYSSELNVNALLLGDSALYLCASSSWTAHYNQPQHFGDGTRLSIL.

This chain links TRBV29-1 with TRBJ2-5; 11 bases agree with TRBD1. The CDR3 contains 13 residues. Per the germline V gene, CDR1 is SQVTM and CDR2 is ANQGSEA. Losses at the gene ends were 6 bases for V and 4 bases for J; bases not matched to a gene: 4. This CDR3 is CSVDRGRRETQYF. The CDR3, as DNA: TGCAGCGTGGACAGGGGGCGTAGAGAGACCCAGTACTTC.

J is TRBJ2-3 and V is TRBV18; D might be TRBD2 (5 bases). CDR1 and CDR2 (germline): KGHSH, LQKENI. The CDR3 covers 16 residues. Trimming shortened V by 0 bases and J by 6 bases, and 16 bases separated the two germline ends. The DNA of the CDR3 is TGTGCCAGCTCACCACCTTCCCAAGCGGACGATGATACGCAGTATTTT. It is translated as CASSPPSQADDDTQYF. Full variable domain (remainder filled in from reference TRBV18 and TRBJ2-3): NAGVMQNPRHLVRRRGQEARLRCSPMKGHSHVYWYRQLPEEGLKFMVYLQKENIIDESGMPKERFSAEFPKEGPSILRIQQVVRGDSAAYFCASSPPSQADDDTQYFGPGTRLTVL.

The chain employs TRBV18 and TRBJ1-2, with D possibly TRBD1 on 6 matching bases. Trimming removed 3 bases from V and 2 bases from J, with 19 bases in between. CDR1 is KGHSH and CDR2 is LQKENI in the germline V gene. The CDR3 covers 17 residues. CDR3 DNA sequence: TGTGCCAGCTCACCCACAGGGCTAACCCTTTTGAACTATGGCTACACCTTC. Translated, it gives CASSPTGLTLLNYGYTF.

The chain is built from TRBV11-3 and TRBJ2-1; 16 bases fit TRBD2. The junction had 6 bases not matched to a gene; V was cut back by 1 base and J by 0 bases. CDR1 SGHNT and CDR2 YENEEA come from the germline V gene. The CDR3 loop spans 20 amino acids. CDR3 region: CASSLVTGLAGGPSYNEQFF. CDR3 DNA: TGTGCCAGCAGCTTAGTAACGGGACTAGCGGGAGGGCCCTCCTACAATGAGCAGTTCTTC.

J is TRBJ2-1 and V is TRBV6-5; unclear D gene. This CDR3 has 13 residues. V shed 6 bases and J shed 4 bases, with 10 bases lying between them. Per germline, CDR1 MNHEY and CDR2 SVGAGI. In DNA form, the CDR3 reads TGTGCCAGCAGGGAGACGGATTACAATGAGCAGTTCTTC. It is translated as CASRETDYNEQFF.

V is TRBV6-5 and J is TRBJ2-3; 10 nucleotides agree with TRBD2. V shed 4 bases, J shed 5 bases, and the junction held 9 bases outside the gene matches. The CDR3 sequence is 16 residues long. Germline loops: CDR1 MNHEY, CDR2 SVGAGI. The CDR3 region is CASSFLLAGVLDTQYF. In DNA form, the CDR3 reads TGTGCCAGCAGTTTCCTCCTAGCGGGAGTGTTAGATACGCAGTATTTT.